This entry is about one T cell receptor beta chain. No antigen is known for it. Libraries were prepared by immunoSEQ multiplex PCR; TCRdb keeps only in-frame clonotypes and omits some of them. The sample lists tens of thousands of clones, roughly 85% occurring once. Baseline was the first blood sampling point, followed by cycle 4 day 1 and cycle 7 day 1. The CDR3 contains 13 residues. V shed 7 bases and J shed 5 bases, with 11 bases lying between them. Germline values: CDR1 SGHVS, CDR2 FQNEAQ. This specimen belongs to a study of OX40 agonist ivuxolimab in advanced cancers. Looking at the study overall: The patients got ivuxolimab, which is an agonistic anti-OX40 (CD134) antibody.

Study conclusions and caveats: At 0.1 to 3.0 mg/kg and by week 6, clonal expansion occurred in CD4+ and CD8+ blood T cells. Among the lowest levels of clonal expansion were found in partial responders at 0.1-3.0 mg/kg.

The receptor's source is an adult with an advanced solid tumor such as melanoma, head and neck, liver or kidney cancer. This sequence joins TRBV7-8 and TRBJ2-2; TRBD1 might be the D (6 bases). The specimen comprised CD4+ or CD8+ T cells sorted from blood, sampled in a trial of the OX40 agonist ivuxolimab. CDR3 loop: CASNGQMTGELFF. For the CDR3, the DNA is TGTGCCAGCAATGGACAGATGACCGGGGAGCTGTTTTTT.